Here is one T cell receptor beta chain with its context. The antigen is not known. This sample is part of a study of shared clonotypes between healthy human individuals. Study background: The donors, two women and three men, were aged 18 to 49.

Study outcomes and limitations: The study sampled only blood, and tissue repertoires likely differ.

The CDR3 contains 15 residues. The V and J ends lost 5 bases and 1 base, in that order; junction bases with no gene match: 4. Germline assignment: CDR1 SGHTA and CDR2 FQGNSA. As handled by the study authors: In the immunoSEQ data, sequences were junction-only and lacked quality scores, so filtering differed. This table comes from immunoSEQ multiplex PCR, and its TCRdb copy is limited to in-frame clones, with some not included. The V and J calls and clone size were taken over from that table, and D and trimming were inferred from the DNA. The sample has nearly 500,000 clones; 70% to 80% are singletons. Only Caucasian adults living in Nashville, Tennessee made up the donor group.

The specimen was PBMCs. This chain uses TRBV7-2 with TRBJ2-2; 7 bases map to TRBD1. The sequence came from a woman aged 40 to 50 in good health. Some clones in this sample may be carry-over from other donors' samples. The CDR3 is CASSLRQGNTGELFF. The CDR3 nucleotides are TGTGCCAGCAGCCTTCGACAGGGGAACACCGGGGAGCTGTTTTTT.